A selection of T cell receptor beta chains follows, all from one sample in a study of lymphopenia after photon versus proton radiotherapy. TCRdb's table, derived via immunoSEQ multiplex PCR, lists solely in-frame clones and lacks some. The repertoire holds fewer than 30,000 clones, with roughly 86% as singletons. Sequencing was performed on peripheral blood, taken from a patient treated with photon-based radiotherapy. The source of these receptors is a middle-aged man with gastric cancer. Both conserved end residues are part of each CDR3. D genes are given only for firm matches. Some rows mark clone size as missing; the rest say once, few, many or name a class of expanded clone.

j_call	v_call	clone_size	d_call	cdr3_aa	cdr3_nt
TRBJ1-2	TRBV19	.	.	CASSHQASNYGYTF	TGTGCCAGTAGTCATCAGGCTTCTAACTATGGCTACACCTTC
TRBJ2-6	TRBV19	.	TRBD1	CASTLGQDLSGANVLTF	TGTGCCAGTACTCTCGGACAGGACCTCTCTGGGGCCAACGTCCTGACTTTC
TRBJ1-2	TRBV30	.	TRBD1	CAWSPIDRAFYGYTF	TGTGCCTGGAGTCCAATCGACAGGGCTTTCTATGGCTACACCTTC
TRBJ1-4	TRBV5-1	.	.	CASSVVVGDRNEKLFF	TGCGCCAGCAGCGTGGTTGTGGGGGACCGTAATGAAAAACTGTTTTTT
TRBJ2-3	TRBV6-4	.	.	CASSDAPQDTQYF	TGTGCCAGCAGTGACGCCCCTCAGGATACGCAGTATTTT
TRBJ1-5	TRBV7-8	.	.	CASSLAFSNQPQHF	TGTGCCAGCAGCTTAGCCTTTAGCAATCAGCCCCAGCATTTT
TRBJ2-7	TRBV6-5	.	TRBD2	CASIGRGGTYEQYF	TGTGCCAGCATCGGGCGGGGGGGAACCTACGAGCAGTACTTC
TRBJ1-2	TRBV5-6	.	.	CASKGYTF	TGTGCCAGTAAGGGCTACACCTTC
TRBJ2-5	TRBV6-1	.	.	CASGSGTQETQYF	TGTGCCAGCGGTAGCGGAACCCAAGAGACCCAGTACTTC
TRBJ1-5	TRBV7-2	.	.	CASSLITGDQPQHF	TGTGCCAGCAGCTTAATAACAGGCGATCAGCCCCAGCATTTT
TRBJ2-7	TRBV5-1	once	.	CASRIGTGTYEQYF	TGCGCCAGCAGGATCGGGACTGGAACCTACGAGCAGTACTTC
TRBJ2-2	TRBV25-1	.	.	CASNAGYTGELFF	TGTGCCAGCAACGCGGGGTACACCGGGGAGCTGTTTTTT
TRBJ1-6	TRBV30	medium-sized	.	CAWSVDDNSPLHF	TGTGCCTGGAGTGTCGACGATAATTCACCCCTCCACTTT
TRBJ1-1	TRBV2	.	.	CASSARILNTEAFF	TGTGCCAGCAGTGCCAGGATCTTGAACACTGAAGCTTTCTTT
TRBJ2-1	TRBV5-1	.	.	CASSLGGLPYNEQFF	TGCGCCAGCTCCCTCGGGGGACTCCCCTACAATGAGCAGTTCTTC
TRBJ2-1	TRBV29-1	.	TRBD1	CSVLGQGGGNEQFF	TGCAGCGTTCTCGGACAGGGAGGTGGCAATGAGCAGTTCTTC
TRBJ2-3	TRBV7-3	.	TRBD2	CASSLMGAGGSTDTQYF	TGTGCCAGCAGCTTAATGGGCGCGGGGGGAAGCACAGATACGCAGTATTTT
TRBJ2-1	TRBV11-2	once	.	CASSPDPHEQFF	TGTGCCAGCAGCCCCGACCCGCATGAGCAGTTCTTC
TRBJ2-7	TRBV10-3	.	.	CAISGGLGTYEQYF	TGTGCCATCAGTGGCGGCCTAGGGACCTACGAGCAGTACTTC
TRBJ2-1	TRBV11-3	.	.	CASSRGSYNEQFF	TGTGCCAGCAGCCGGGGATCCTACAATGAGCAGTTCTTC
TRBJ1-4	TRBV5-1	.	.	CASSPGHSTNEKLFF	TGCGCCAGCAGCCCCGGACACTCAACTAATGAAAAACTGTTTTTT
TRBJ1-1	TRBV7-8	.	TRBD1	CASSLGDRGVTEAFF	TGTGCCAGCAGCTTAGGGGACAGGGGGGTCACTGAAGCTTTCTTT
TRBJ2-7	TRBV5-5	.	TRBD1	CASSWRQGYEQYF	TGTGCCAGCAGCTGGCGACAGGGGTACGAGCAGTACTTC
TRBJ2-7	TRBV7-2	.	TRBD1	CASSRQGYEQYF	TGTGCCAGCAGCCGACAGGGCTACGAGCAGTACTTC
TRBJ2-3	TRBV15	.	TRBD2	CATSREIAGGPDTQYF	TGTGCCACCAGCAGAGAAATAGCGGGGGGGCCGGATACGCAGTATTTT
TRBJ2-6	TRBV19	.	.	CASTPRGSGANVLTF	TGTGCCAGTACCCCAAGAGGCTCTGGGGCCAACGTCCTGACTTTC
TRBJ1-3	TRBV7-6	.	.	CASSLGGSHSGNTIYF	TGTGCCAGCAGCTTAGGCGGGTCCCACTCTGGAAACACCATATATTTT
TRBJ2-5	TRBV7-3	.	.	CASSLGGLGSNAETQYF	TGTGCCAGCAGCTTAGGGGGGCTCGGATCAAATGCGGAGACCCAGTACTTC
TRBJ1-5	TRBV6-1	.	.	CASSLDGNQPQHF	TGTGCCAGCAGTTTGGACGGGAATCAGCCCCAGCATTTT
TRBJ2-7	TRBV4-3	.	.	CASSQQQGGFNEQYF	TGCGCCAGCAGCCAACAACAGGGGGGGTTCAACGAGCAGTACTTC
TRBJ2-3	TRBV2	few	TRBD2	CASSAGGAIDTQYF	TGTGCCAGCAGTGCCGGGGGGGCGATAGATACGCAGTATTTT
TRBJ1-1	TRBV18	few	.	CASSPVGGRTTEAFF	TGTGCCAGCTCACCGGTAGGGGGTCGCACAACTGAAGCTTTCTTT
TRBJ1-6	TRBV6-6	.	.	CASSYLDSQVSPLHF	TGTGCCAGCAGTTACCTGGACAGCCAGGTATCACCCCTCCACTTT
TRBJ2-5	TRBV2	few	.	CASSELETQYF	TGTGCCAGCAGTGAGTTAGAGACCCAGTACTTC
TRBJ1-1	TRBV20-1	once	.	CSARDETEAFF	TGCAGTGCTAGAGATGAGACTGAAGCTTTCTTT
TRBJ1-2	TRBV4-3	.	.	CASSQDNSRSHYGYTF	TGCGCCAGCAGCCAAGATAATTCCAGAAGCCACTATGGCTACACCTTC
TRBJ1-2	TRBV19	.	TRBD1	CAANPTGNPYGYTF	TGTGCCGCTAACCCGACAGGGAATCCCTATGGCTACACCTTC
TRBJ1-6	TRBV19	.	.	CASSIIDSPLHF	TGTGCCAGTAGTATAATTGATTCACCCCTCCACTTT
TRBJ1-2	TRBV11-2	.	TRBD1	CASSFTGQAYGYTF	TGTGCCAGCAGCTTTACCGGACAGGCCTATGGCTACACCTTC
TRBJ1-2	TRBV9	.	TRBD1	CASSPRQGGEMMGYTF	TGTGCCAGCAGCCCTCGACAGGGGGGGGAAATGATGGGCTACACCTTC
TRBJ1-2	TRBV7-9	.	.	CASSLEVTYNYGYTF	TGTGCCAGCAGCTTAGAGGTGACCTATAACTATGGCTACACCTTC
TRBJ2-5	TRBV2	.	.	CASSESMAPHKTQYF	TGTGCCAGCAGTGAAAGTATGGCTCCCCACAAGACCCAGTACTTC
TRBJ2-5	TRBV7-2	.	.	CASSSLFKGETQYF	TGTGCCAGCAGCTCCTTGTTCAAGGGGGAGACCCAGTACTTC
TRBJ1-5	TRBV5-4	.	.	CASRAWGLNQPQHF	TGTGCCAGCAGGGCGTGGGGGTTAAATCAGCCCCAGCATTTT
TRBJ2-3	TRBV6-1	.	TRBD2	CASSDKRGGEPRDTQYF	TGTGCCAGCAGTGACAAGCGGGGGGGAGAACCACGAGATACGCAGTATTTT
TRBJ2-2	TRBV4-2	.	.	CASSQGTTTGELFF	TGTGCCAGCAGCCAAGGGACCACCACCGGGGAGCTGTTTTTT
TRBJ1-6	TRBV5-6	.	.	CASSLLDNNSPLHF	TGTGCCAGCAGCTTGTTGGATAATAATTCACCCCTCCACTTT
TRBJ1-2	TRBV5-4	.	.	CASSPDGQAGGYTF	TGTGCCAGCAGCCCCGACGGACAAGCAGGTGGCTACACCTTC
TRBJ2-5	TRBV7-3	.	.	CASSSVPGSETQYF	TGTGCCAGCAGCTCGGTCCCCGGGTCGGAGACCCAGTACTTC
TRBJ1-2	TRBV19	.	.	CASSVGQWNGYTF	TGTGCCAGTAGTGTCGGGCAGTGGAATGGCTACACCTTC
TRBJ1-4	TRBV5-4	.	.	CASSLGATNEKLFF	TGTGCCAGCAGCTTGGGCGCAACTAATGAAAAACTGTTTTTT
TRBJ1-1	TRBV2	.	TRBD1	CASAGGGEAFF	TGTGCCAGCGCAGGGGGAGGTGAAGCTTTCTTT
TRBJ1-4	TRBV4-1	.	.	CASSHGASPPEKLFF	TGCGCCAGCAGCCACGGTGCCTCCCCTCCTGAAAAACTGTTTTTT
TRBJ2-1	TRBV11-2	once	TRBD1	CASSPGQVLVVRFF	TGTGCCAGCAGCCCGGGACAGGTTCTCGTTGTTCGGTTCTTC
TRBJ2-3	TRBV7-3	.	.	CASSLLGRGTDTQYF	TGTGCCAGCAGCTTACTCGGACGCGGCACAGATACGCAGTATTTT
TRBJ1-6	TRBV7-2	.	.	CASSPRGRLHNSPLHF	TGTGCCAGCAGCCCTCGCGGACGGCTTCATAATTCACCCCTCCACTTT